This TCR beta chain was found in a study of Tregs in tolerant kidney transplant recipients. Study-wide findings and caveats: For some patients, primers changed over time, blocking nucleotide-level comparison. In tolerant patients, donor-specific Tregs outgrew total Tregs, suggesting antigen-driven expansion. Biological reproducibility was not directly addressed in this study.

TCRdb's table, derived via immunoSEQ multiplex PCR, lists solely in-frame clones and lacks some. The table shows 110,000 or so clones, with 90% occurring only once. Concerning this clone: Its antigen is still unknown.

CD4+CD25+CD127- Tregs, CD4+CD25- non-Tregs, CD4 and CD8 cells were sorted. This receptor was identified in a human donor who received a combined kidney and bone marrow transplant. Specimen: CD4+ T cells from blood, collected before the transplant.

The CDR3 protein is CASILYSNTEAFF. The DNA of the CDR3 is TGTGCCAGCATCCTTTATTCGAACACTGAAGCTTTCTTT. The chain uses TRBV28 and TRBJ1-1; D uncertain. Trimming shortened V by 7 bases and J by 1 base, and 10 bases separated the two germline ends. CDR3 length: 13 amino acids. Germline-derived CDR1 and CDR2 are MDHEN and SYDVKM.